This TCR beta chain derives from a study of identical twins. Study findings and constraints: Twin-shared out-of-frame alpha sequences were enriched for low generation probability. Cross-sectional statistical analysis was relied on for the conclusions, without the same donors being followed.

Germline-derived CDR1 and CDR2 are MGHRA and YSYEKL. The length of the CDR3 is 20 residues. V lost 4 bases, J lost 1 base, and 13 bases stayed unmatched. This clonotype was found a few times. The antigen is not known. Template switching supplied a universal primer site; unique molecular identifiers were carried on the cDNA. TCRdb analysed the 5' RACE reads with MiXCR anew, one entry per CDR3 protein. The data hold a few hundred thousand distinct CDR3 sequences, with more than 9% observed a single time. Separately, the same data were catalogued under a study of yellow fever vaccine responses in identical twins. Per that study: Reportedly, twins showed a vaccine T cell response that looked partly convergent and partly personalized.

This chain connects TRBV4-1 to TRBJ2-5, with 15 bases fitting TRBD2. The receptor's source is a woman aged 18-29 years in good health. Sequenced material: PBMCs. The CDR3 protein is CASSLGSGTSGRIGQETQYF. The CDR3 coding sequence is TGCGCCAGCAGCCTAGGCAGTGGGACTAGCGGGAGGATCGGCCAAGAGACCCAGTACTTC.